Below are 29 T cell receptor beta chains sequenced from a single sample in a study of blood T cell repertoires in COVID-19. TCRdb's copy holds only in-frame clones and misses some; the assay was immunoSEQ multiplex PCR. Here the sample spans over 200,000 clones, 80% to 85% being singletons. Material: peripheral blood. The receptors stem from a human donor in a cohort sampled during active COVID-19.

The V gene is TRBV3-1 (or the pseudogene TRBV3-2), the J gene TRBJ1-1, with TRBD1 identical over 8 bases. This CDR3 has 15 amino acids. CDR1 and CDR2 from the germline V gene are LGHDT and YNNKEL (reference sequence). J gave up 6 bases and V 5 bases, and 11 bases lay outside the gene matches. CDR3 sequence (DNA): TGTGCCAGCAGCAGGACAGGGACAGCCACGGCTGAAGCTTTCTTT. Protein product: CASSRTGTATAEAFF.

The rearrangement uses TRBV5-6 and TRBJ2-7; perhaps TRBD1 as D (8 bases). Trimming stripped 3 bases from V and 4 bases from J, with 17 bases between. Germline V gives CDR1 SGHDT, CDR2 YYEEEE. The CDR3 totals 15 residues. CDR3 coding DNA: TGTGCCAGCAGCTCCCAACAGGGGGGGTATTACGAGCAGTACTTC. The encoded protein is CASSSQQGGYYEQYF.

Here the CDR3 reads CASSQGTSGIQETQYF. In nucleotides, the CDR3 is TGTGCCAGCAGCCAGGGGACTAGCGGGATTCAAGAGACCCAGTACTTC. The V gene is TRBV7-2, the J gene TRBJ2-5, with 13 bases matching TRBD2. After removal of 5 bases from V and 2 bases from J, the junction contained 5 bases not matched to a gene. The CDR3 is 16 residues long. Germline values: CDR1 SGHTA, CDR2 FQGNSA.

The chain links TRBV19 to TRBJ2-7; 7 bases map to TRBD1. This CDR3 comprises 16 residues. Unmatched junction bases numbered 9, after V lost 1 base and J lost 3 bases. Per the germline V gene, CDR1 is LNHDA and CDR2 is SQIVND (reference sequence). The CDR3 DNA reads TGTGCCAGTAGTATAGGTTTCGGACAGGTGAACTACGAGCAGTACTTC. Translated, it gives CASSIGFGQVNYEQYF.

This sequence joins TRBV12-5 and TRBJ2-1, with 8 bases that match TRBD2. The CDR3 length is 13 residues. Germline V gives CDR1 LGHNT, CDR2 FRNRAP. J was trimmed by 10 bases and V by 2 bases; bases with no gene match: 4. CDR3 nucleotide sequence: TGTGCTAGTGGTTTGTCCCGACTAGCGGAGCAGTTCTTC. It yields the protein CASGLSRLAEQFF. The whole variable domain, remainder taken from reference TRBV12-5 and TRBJ2-1, is DARVTQTPRHKVTEMGQEVTMRCQPILGHNTVFWYRQTMMQGLELLAYFRNRAPLDDSGMPKDRFSAEMPDATLATLKIQPSEPRDSAVYFCASGLSRLAEQFFGPGTRLTVL.

The J gene is TRBJ2-1, the V gene TRBV9; TRBD1 is a possible D gene (6 bases). Germline CDR1 and CDR2: SGDLS and YYNGEE. Trimming pared 2 bases from V and 3 bases from J, leaving 9 bases between. CDR3 length: 14 residues. In nucleotides, the CDR3 is TGTGCCAGCAGCGTCCGGACAGACTACAATGAGCAGTTCTTC. It codes for CASSVRTDYNEQFF.

The CDR3 sequence is CASSGEILARNQPQHF. For the CDR3, the DNA is TGTGCCAGCAGCGGAGAGATCTTAGCTCGCAATCAGCCCCAGCATTTT. The chain is built from TRBV5-8 and TRBJ1-5, with D unclear. The CDR3 covers 16 residues. Per the germline V gene, CDR1 is SGHTS and CDR2 is YDEGEE. V was shortened by 4 bases and J by 2 bases, with 16 bases between the two germline ends.

The V and J genes are TRBV28 and TRBJ2-7; D ambiguous. Trimming took 6 bases from V and 2 from J, leaving 11 bases between them. The germline CDR1 and CDR2 sequences are MDHEN and SYDVKM. The CDR3 is made up of 13 amino acids. The CDR3 DNA sequence: TGTGCCAGCAGGAACGGAGTAACCTACGAGCAGTACTTC. Translated, it gives CASRNGVTYEQYF.

This clone was observed once. The chain uses TRBV12-3 or TRBV12-4 and TRBJ2-7, with a weak D call TRBD2 (5 bases). With 3 bases removed from V and 2 bases from J, the gap between germline ends came to 8 bases. CDR3 length: 13 residues. CDR3 DNA sequence: TGTGCCAGCAGTTTGAGGACTCCCTACGAGCAGTACTTC. Protein sequence: CASSLRTPYEQYF.

The chain recombines TRBV5-8 with TRBJ2-7; 9 bases map to TRBD2. The junction had 5 bases not matched to a gene; V was cut back by 2 bases and J by 5 bases. Germline CDR1 and CDR2: SGHTS and YDEGEE. This CDR3 is 14 amino acids long. DNA of the CDR3: TGTGCCAGCAGCTTTACGGGACTAGCCCACGAGCAGTACTTC. Translation gives CASSFTGLAHEQYF.

This chain links TRBV11-2 with TRBJ1-6; 9 positions match TRBD1. The V gene end was trimmed by 5 bases and the J gene end by 10 bases; junction bases not matched to a gene: 6. The germline gives CDR1 SGHAT, CDR2 FQNNGV. This CDR3 comprises 14 residues. The CDR3 sequence is CASSLQGAYSPLHF. CDR3 coding DNA: TGTGCCAGCAGCCTACAGGGGGCATACTCACCCCTCCACTTT.

The rearrangement joins TRBV6-1 to TRBJ1-4; 7 positions match TRBD1. Germline CDR1 MNHNS, CDR2 SASEGT. The CDR3 consists of 15 residues. Trimming removed 3 bases from V and 8 bases from J; junction bases left unmatched: 9. CDR3 DNA sequence: TGTGCCAGCAGTGATACAATACAGGGGAGAGAAAAACTGTTTTTT. Translated, it gives CASSDTIQGREKLFF.

V and J are TRBV7-8 and TRBJ2-3, with TRBD2 matching 13 bases. The length of the CDR3 is 18 residues. CDR1 SGHVS and CDR2 FQNEAQ come from the germline V gene. V lost 5 bases to trimming and J lost 1 base; unmatched junction nucleotides: 9. The CDR3 reads CASSRGTSGIGGTDTQYF. The CDR3 nucleotides read TGTGCCAGCAGCAGAGGGACTAGCGGGATCGGAGGCACAGATACGCAGTATTTT.

This sequence joins TRBV2 and TRBJ1-6; no definite D call. The germline gives CDR1 SNHLY, CDR2 FYNNEI. This CDR3 is built from 14 residues. V lost 5 bases to trimming and J lost 7 bases, with 12 bases between them. DNA for the CDR3: TGTGCCAGCAGTAATCCGGTGAGAAATTCACCCCTCCACTTT. As protein: CASSNPVRNSPLHF.

The CDR3 reads CAWSVLITGGVTF. DNA of the CDR3: TGTGCCTGGAGTGTCTTAATTACAGGGGGAGTCACCTTC. This chain joins TRBV30 and TRBJ1-2; 8 nucleotides align to TRBD1. CDR1 and CDR2 (germline): GTSNPN, SVGIG (reference sequence). V gave up 0 bases and J gave up 13 bases; unmatched junction bases: 10. CDR3 length: 13 amino acids.

The chain couples TRBV3-1 (or the pseudogene TRBV3-2) to TRBJ1-6; 11 nucleotides align to TRBD1. Trimming cost V 4 bases and J 8 bases; bases outside gene matches: 7. The CDR3 runs 16 residues. The germline gives CDR1 LGHDT, CDR2 YNNKEL (reference sequence). Written as DNA, the CDR3 is TGTGCCAGCAGCCTCATCCGGGACAGGGGGTATTCACCCCTCCACTTT. Translating gives CASSLIRDRGYSPLHF.

V gene TRBV7-3 combines with J gene TRBJ2-2, with 7 nucleotides matching TRBD1. V was pared by 3 bases and J by 0 bases, with 1 base of the junction left unmatched. The germline CDR1 and CDR2 sequences are SGHTA and FQGTGA. The CDR3 loop spans 15 amino acids. CDR3 loop: CASSLQGANTGELFF. CDR3 DNA: TGTGCCAGCAGCTTGCAGGGGGCGAACACCGGGGAGCTGTTTTTT.

This chain joins TRBV6-6 and TRBJ2-5; TRBD2 matches at 9 bases. The CDR3 spans 15 residues. V shed 5 bases, J shed 1 base, and the junction held 5 bases outside the gene matches. Germline V lookup: CDR1 MNHNY, CDR2 SVGAGI (reference sequence). CDR3 sequence reads: CASSTPGLAQETQYF. CDR3 coding DNA: TGTGCCAGCAGTACACCGGGACTAGCCCAAGAGACCCAGTACTTC.

J is TRBJ1-3 and V is TRBV7-2; D unresolved. The V end lost 5 bases, the J end lost 0 bases, and 8 bases lay between the germline ends. The CDR3 consists of 14 residues. Germline V gives CDR1 SGHTA, CDR2 FQGNSA. CDR3 bases: TGTGCCAGCAGCGTACAGCACTCTGGAAACACCATATATTTT. It encodes CASSVQHSGNTIYF. The complete variable domain, with remaining parts taken from reference TRBV7-2 and TRBJ1-3, reads GAGVSQSPSNKVTEKGKDVELRCDPISGHTALYWYRQSLGQGLEFLIYFQGNSAPDKSGLPSDRFSAERTGGSVSTLTIQRTQQEDSAVYLCASSVQHSGNTIYFGEGSWLTVV.

The chain links TRBV28 to TRBJ2-7; the D gene is possibly TRBD2 (6 bases). V was shortened by 5 bases and J by 6 bases, with 17 bases between the two germline ends. The CDR3 loop spans 14 amino acids. CDR1 and CDR2 (germline): MDHEN, SYDVKM. The CDR3 region is CASSRLPTSVEQYF. CDR3 DNA: TGTGCCAGCAGTCGGCTCCCGACTAGTGTCGAGCAGTACTTC.

The V and J genes are TRBV6-2 or TRBV6-3 and TRBJ2-1; D is unresolved. Germline values: CDR1 MNHEY, CDR2 SVGEGT. Deletions cut 7 bases from V and 4 bases from J, with 14 bases between. The CDR3 extends over 14 amino acids. The CDR3 coding sequence is TGTGCCAGCACCCCAGCAGTCAGGTACAATGAGCAGTTCTTC. Translated, it gives CASTPAVRYNEQFF.

The V call is TRBV6-5, the J call TRBJ2-7; D might be TRBD2 (5 bases). This CDR3 contains 15 residues. Trimming removed 10 bases at V and 3 bases at J, with 22 bases between. The germline CDR1 and CDR2 sequences are MNHEY and SVGAGI. CDR3 amino acids: CATLGLGLKHYEQYF. In DNA, the CDR3 is TGTGCCACCCTAGGACTGGGCCTAAAGCACTACGAGCAGTACTTC.

The genes are TRBV5-5 and TRBJ1-5; weak D call: TRBD1 (6 bases). The CDR3 extends over 15 amino acids. CDR1 is SGHKS and CDR2 is YYEKEE in the germline V gene (reference sequence). Trimming pared 4 bases from V and 2 bases from J, leaving 13 bases between. DNA of the CDR3: TGTGCCAGCAGCCCTTCACCAGGGGGCAATCAGCCCCAGCATTTT. This encodes CASSPSPGGNQPQHF. The full variable domain, rest sourced from reference TRBV5-5 and TRBJ1-5, is DAGVTQSPTHLIKTRGQQVTLRCSPISGHKSVSWYQQVLGQGPQFIFQYYEKEERGRGNFPDRFSARQFPNYSSELNVNALLLGDSALYLCASSPSPGGNQPQHFGDGTRLSIL.

This CDR3 reads CASTGGGGAGGPYEQYF. In DNA form, the CDR3 reads TGTGCCAGCACCGGAGGGGGCGGAGCGGGAGGGCCCTACGAGCAGTACTTC. This chain connects TRBV2 to TRBJ2-7, with 10 positions matching TRBD2. Losses at the gene ends were 7 bases for V and 2 bases for J; bases not matched to a gene: 14. CDR3 length: 17 residues. Germline lookup yields CDR1 SNHLY and CDR2 FYNNEI.

V gene TRBV3-1 (or the pseudogene TRBV3-2) combines with J gene TRBJ2-2; 11 nucleotides align to TRBD2. The length of the CDR3 is 17 residues. Unmatched junction bases numbered 6, after V lost 5 bases and J lost 1 base. CDR1 is LGHDT and CDR2 is YNNKEL in the germline V gene (reference sequence). This chain's CDR3 is CASSNRLAGWNTGELFF. The CDR3 bases are TGTGCCAGCAGCAACCGACTAGCGGGGTGGAACACCGGGGAGCTGTTTTTT.

The chain uses TRBV3-1 (or the pseudogene TRBV3-2) and TRBJ1-2; D ambiguous. The V end lost 1 base, the J end lost 1 base, and 7 bases lay between the germline ends. Germline CDR1 and CDR2: LGHDT and YNNKEL (reference sequence). The CDR3 totals 14 residues. The CDR3 loop reads CASSQGHNNYGYTF. DNA for the CDR3: TGTGCCAGCAGCCAAGGCCACAATAACTATGGCTACACCTTC.

The J gene is TRBJ2-5, the V gene TRBV25-1; no clear D. V lost 3 bases and J lost 0, with 14 bases in between. The CDR3 contains 16 residues. Germline CDR1 and CDR2: MGHDK and SYGVNS. CDR3 bases: TGTGCCAGCAGTGATAGGAGCGCTTGGTACCAAGAGACCCAGTACTTC. The encoded protein is CASSDRSAWYQETQYF.

The chain employs TRBV10-3 and TRBJ2-7; D is possibly TRBD2 (6 bases). CDR1 is ENHRY, CDR2 SYGVKD, per germline. V lost 6 bases and J lost 3, with 15 bases in between. This CDR3 has 14 amino acids. The CDR3 loop reads CAISPSEGFYEQYF. In DNA, the CDR3 is TGTGCCATCAGCCCCTCGGAGGGTTTCTACGAGCAGTACTTC.

V is TRBV7-3 and J is TRBJ2-7; D not certain. V dropped 6 bases and J dropped 3 bases, with 12 bases sitting between them. The germline V gene encodes CDR1 SGHTA and CDR2 FQGTGA. This CDR3 is built from 13 residues. In nucleotides, the CDR3 is TGTGCCAGCAGTCCGGGTCCCAACTACGAGCAGTACTTC. This translates into CASSPGPNYEQYF. The entire variable domain, with the rest obtained from reference TRBV7-3 and TRBJ2-7, is as follows: GAGVSQTPSNKVTEKGKYVELRCDPISGHTALYWYRQSLGQGPEFLIYFQGTGAADDSGLPNDRFFAVRPEGSVSTLKIQRTERGDSAVYLCASSPGPNYEQYFGPGTRLTVT.